These 8 T cell receptor beta chains share one sample of origin, sequenced in a study of T cells in Graves' hyperthyroidism and ophthalmopathy. There were TCR beta CDR3 regions amplified from RNA transcripts. The HTBI primer set served for first-round RT-PCR of the TCR CDR3. TCRdb used MiXCR to reprocess the multiplex PCR reads, holding one entry per CDR3 protein. The table lists 220,000 or so distinct CDR3 sequences, roughly 15% of them singletons. The sequencing sample was made of blood. The origin of the receptors is a woman between 18 and 30 years old with Graves' ophthalmopathy.

There are many counts of this clonotype. The chain employs TRBV6-1 and TRBJ1-1, with D unresolved. CDR1 and CDR2 (germline): MNHNS, SASEGT. This CDR3 region has 13 residues. V was cut by 4 bases and J by 0 bases, with 6 bases left in between. The CDR3 bases are TGTGCCAGCAGTGCGAAGATGAACACTGAAGCTTTCTTT. This encodes CASSAKMNTEAFF.

This clonotype was observed a few times. A clone one base away is much larger, so this may be a read error. The J gene is TRBJ2-7, the V gene TRBV6-2 or TRBV6-3, with unresolved D. This CDR3 contains 11 residues. V lost 2 bases and J 7 bases, leaving 6 bases between the germline ends. CDR1 MNHEY and CDR2 SVGEGT come from the germline V gene. CDR3 DNA: TGTGCCAGCAGTTACAGGGATGAGCAGTACTTC. Translating it yields CASSYRDEQYF.

Comments on this clonotype: This clone may be a read error of a much larger clone one base away. The V call is TRBV6-5, the J call TRBJ2-6; D not resolved. The length of the CDR3 is 14 residues. Germline loops: CDR1 MNHEY, CDR2 SVGAGI. In DNA, the CDR3 is TGTGCCAGCAGTTACAGCTCTGGGGTCAACGTCCTGACTTTC. Residues: CASSYSSGVNVLTF.

The table lists this clonotype with many counts. The chain employs TRBV10-3 and TRBJ2-1; 9 nucleotides agree with TRBD1. J lost 7 bases, V lost 6 bases, and 7 bases had no gene match. The germline CDR1 and CDR2 sequences are ENHRY and SYGVKD. The CDR3 consists of 14 residues. CDR3 DNA: TGTGCCATCAGGAGACCCGGGACAGGGAATGAGCAGTTCTTC. Translating it yields CAIRRPGTGNEQFF.

This clonotype was counted many times. The chain carries TRBV4-1 and TRBJ2-1; 9 nucleotides line up with TRBD2. Trimming at V came to 1 base and at J to 9 bases, leaving 16 bases not matched to a gene. The germline V gene encodes CDR1 MGHRA and CDR2 YSYEKL. CDR3 length: 18 amino acids. The CDR3 spells CASSQGVLAGPPGGEQFF. For the CDR3, the DNA is TGCGCCAGCAGCCAAGGTGTGCTAGCGGGACCCCCCGGGGGTGAGCAGTTCTTC.

Here the CDR3 DNA reads TGCAGCGGCCGGTATAACTATGGCTACACCTTC. Translating gives CSGRYNYGYTF. The chain carries TRBV29-1 and TRBJ1-2, with unresolved D. Trimming shortened V by 7 bases and J by 1 base, and 7 bases separated the two germline ends. Looked up from germline, CDR1 is SQVTM and CDR2 is ANQGSEA. This CDR3 is built from 11 residues. The whole variable domain, remainder taken from reference TRBV29-1 and TRBJ1-2, is SAVISQKPSRDICQRGTSLTIQCQVDSQVTMMFWYRQQPGQSLTLIATANQGSEATYESGFVIDKFPISRPNLTFSTLTVSNMSPEDSSIYLCSGRYNYGYTFGSGTRLTVV.

The CDR3 is CASTAPRTGSITEAFF. The CDR3 DNA follows: TGTGCCAGCACCGCGCCCCGGACAGGGTCTATTACTGAAGCTTTCTTT. This chain connects TRBV28 to TRBJ1-1; TRBD1 matches 8 bases. V shed 7 bases and J 5 bases; nucleotides not matched to a gene: 15. CDR1 and CDR2 from the germline V gene are MDHEN and SYDVKM. This CDR3 comprises 16 residues.

This clonotype has a count of ten or more. This chain joins TRBV6-1 and TRBJ1-5; D not resolved. The germline gives CDR1 MNHNS, CDR2 SASEGT. V was clipped by 5 bases and J by 4 bases, with 9 bases between them. The CDR3 has 13 residues. In DNA form, the CDR3 reads TGTGCCAGCAGTAGTTCCAGAAATCAGCCCCAGCATTTT. Its protein is CASSSSRNQPQHF.